These 14 T cell receptor beta chains originate from one sample sequenced in a study of identical twins. TCRdb reprocessed the 5' RACE reads via MiXCR and lists one record per CDR3 protein. Here the sample spans some 660,000 distinct CDR3 sequences, roughly 8% being singletons. The sample was also reused in another study, on yellow fever vaccine responses in identical twins.

The sequenced sample was PBMCs. Receptors originate from a woman younger than 35 in good health.

This clonotype was counted a few times. The rearrangement joins TRBV3-1 to TRBJ2-7, with D perhaps TRBD1 or TRBD2 (5 bases each). The germline CDR1 and CDR2 sequences are LGHDT and YNNKEL (reference sequence). V lost 5 bases, J lost 6 bases, and 17 bases lay in between. The length of the CDR3 is 14 residues. CDR3 residues: CASSGLPKGREQYF. The CDR3 coding sequence is TGTGCCAGCAGCGGACTTCCCAAGGGGCGCGAGCAGTACTTC.

The chain links TRBV19 to TRBJ2-5, with 8 bases identical to TRBD2. The CDR3 runs to 15 residues. J gave up 2 bases and V 3 bases, and 5 bases lay outside the gene matches. Germline loops: CDR1 LNHDA, CDR2 SQIVND (reference sequence). The CDR3 reads CASSMGRGGQETQYF. Written as DNA, the CDR3 is TGTGCCAGTAGTATGGGTCGGGGGGGACAAGAGACCCAGTACTTC.

This clonotype was detected only a few times. V usage is TRBV7-9 and J usage is TRBJ2-1; D might be TRBD2 (5 bases). V was shortened by 11 bases and J by 5 bases, with 7 bases between the two germline ends. This CDR3 comprises 10 residues. The germline V gene encodes CDR1 SEHNR and CDR2 FQNEAQ (reference sequence). CDR3 loop: CAAGNNEQFF. CDR3 nucleotide sequence: TGTGCCGCGGGCAACAATGAGCAGTTCTTC.

This clonotype has ten or more counts. V is TRBV12-3 or TRBV12-4 and J is TRBJ2-1; D is perhaps TRBD1 (6 bases). The CDR3 sequence is 15 residues long. The V gene lost 3 bases and the J gene lost 0 bases, with 9 bases spanning the gap. The CDR3 sequence is CASSFGTSSYNEQFF. In nucleotides, the CDR3 is TGTGCCAGCAGTTTCGGGACATCCTCCTACAATGAGCAGTTCTTC.

There are a few counts of this clonotype. This sequence joins TRBV7-9 and TRBJ2-7, with 8 bases lining up with TRBD2. The CDR3 is made up of 17 amino acids. The germline gives CDR1 SEHNR, CDR2 FQNEAQ (reference sequence). The ends lost 5 bases at V and 0 bases at J; junction bases unmatched: 12. The CDR3 loop is CASSPPLVAGSSYEQYF. DNA of the CDR3: TGTGCCAGCAGCCCCCCTCTGGTAGCGGGGAGCTCCTACGAGCAGTACTTC.

The rearrangement links TRBV6-2 or TRBV6-3 to TRBJ2-7, with 13 bases fitting TRBD2. Germline CDR1 and CDR2: MNHEY and SVGEGT. V lost 7 bases and J lost 3; bases outside the gene matches: 12. The CDR3 is 17 amino acids. In DNA, the CDR3 is TGTGCCAGCACCGGACTAGCGGGAGTCTCCGTTATCTACGAGCAGTACTTC. Amino acid sequence: CASTGLAGVSVIYEQYF.

This clonotype came up many times. This chain links TRBV7-2 with TRBJ1-5, with D unclear. This CDR3 comprises 15 residues. Germline CDR1 and CDR2: SGHTA and FQGNSA. V lost 2 bases and J lost 5, with 13 bases in between. The CDR3 loop is CASSLTWQADQPQHF. DNA for the CDR3: TGTGCCAGCAGCTTAACTTGGCAGGCCGATCAGCCCCAGCATTTT.

The genes are TRBV3-1 and TRBJ2-1; TRBD2 is a possible D gene (6 bases). Trimming took 4 bases from V and 5 from J, leaving 12 bases between them. The CDR3 sequence is 14 residues long. From germline, CDR1 is LGHDT and CDR2 YNNKEL (reference sequence). DNA for the CDR3: TGTGCCAGCAGCCCAGTTTGGGGGGACAATGAGCAGTTCTTC. Translated, it gives CASSPVWGDNEQFF.

The chain has TRBV4-1 and TRBJ2-7; 7 bases are a match to TRBD2. V gave up 0 bases and J gave up 2 bases; unmatched junction bases: 7. The CDR3 runs 16 residues. Germline values: CDR1 MGHRA, CDR2 YSYEKL. The CDR3 is CASSQDGPSGAYEQYF. CDR3 coding DNA: TGCGCCAGCAGCCAAGATGGGCCTAGCGGAGCCTACGAGCAGTACTTC.

CDR3 residues: CASSLPLPGQSGEQFF. CDR3 nucleotide sequence: TGCGCCAGCAGCCTACCCCTTCCCGGACAGTCCGGTGAGCAGTTCTTC. The J gene is TRBJ2-1, the V gene TRBV4-3; D possibly corresponds to TRBD1 (6 bases). The ends were cut back, 4 bases at V and 9 bases at J, with 22 bases in the middle. The CDR3 extends over 16 amino acids. Germline V gene lookup returns CDR1 LGHNA and CDR2 YSLEER.

This clonotype was seen a few times. The chain joins TRBV18 to TRBJ2-1; 8 nucleotides line up with TRBD1. V shed 4 bases, J shed 5 bases, and the junction held 10 bases outside the gene matches. This CDR3 has 16 amino acids. Germline V gives CDR1 KGHSH, CDR2 LQKENI. CDR3 bases: TGTGCCAGCTCACGTAAACCGGGACAGGCAGACAATGAGCAGTTCTTC. Encoded protein: CASSRKPGQADNEQFF.

This clonotype was detected only a few times. The chain carries TRBV7-2 and TRBJ1-1, with D hard to call. V lost 1 base to trimming and J lost 1 base, with 7 bases between them. Germline V gives CDR1 SGHTA, CDR2 FQGNSA. The CDR3 is made up of 14 amino acids. The chain's CDR3 is CASSLEHKNTEAFF. The CDR3 DNA is TGTGCCAGCAGCTTAGAACATAAGAACACTGAAGCTTTCTTT.

The chain links TRBV20-1 to TRBJ2-5; D uncertain. V was clipped by 5 bases and J by 0 bases, with 10 bases between them. The length of the CDR3 is 13 residues. CDR1 is DFQATT, CDR2 SNEGSKA, per germline (reference sequence). The chain's CDR3 is CSAVSPYQETQYF. The CDR3 DNA reads TGCAGTGCTGTCTCCCCGTACCAAGAGACCCAGTACTTC.

This chain uses TRBV5-1 with TRBJ2-7, with 8 bases matching TRBD2. V shed 5 bases and J 5 bases; nucleotides not matched to a gene: 12. CDR3 size: 15 residues. Germline CDR1 SGHRS, CDR2 YFSETQ. CDR3 in DNA: TGCGCCAGCAGGGGCGGGGGAGGCGGGAGGAACGAGCAGTACTTC. It codes for CASRGGGGGRNEQYF.